These 10 T cell receptor beta chains share one sample of origin, sequenced in a study of blood T cell repertoires in COVID-19. The repertoire was sequenced with immunoSEQ multiplex PCR; TCRdb's copy has only in-frame clones and lacks some. The data contain about 150,000 clones, less than 90% of them seen just once; the ten biggest clones take up about 2.5%. The sample taken for sequencing was peripheral blood. These receptors were taken from a woman between 65 and 79 years old with acute or convalescent COVID-19.

The V call is TRBV7-3, the J call TRBJ2-2, with 10 bases aligning to TRBD1. The CDR3 totals 13 residues. V trimming: 6 bases; J trimming: 5 bases; junction bases outside the gene matches: 0. The germline gives CDR1 SGHTA, CDR2 FQGTGA. For the CDR3, the DNA is TGTGCCAGCAGGGGACAGGGGACCGGGGAGCTGTTTTTT. It yields the protein CASRGQGTGELFF.

The rearrangement joins TRBV11-3 to TRBJ2-2, with D possibly TRBD2 on 5 matching bases. Germline-derived CDR1 and CDR2 are SGHNT and YENEEA. The CDR3 consists of 13 residues. Trimming cost V 5 bases and J 6 bases, with 10 bases left between them. CDR3 bases: TGTGCCAGCAGCACAGACGGGGCCGGGGAGCTGTTTTTT. Its translation: CASSTDGAGELFF.

J is TRBJ1-2 and V is TRBV18; unclear D gene. The germline V gene has CDR1 KGHSH and CDR2 LQKENI. V dropped 1 base and J dropped 7 bases, with 10 bases sitting between them. The CDR3 is 13 residues long. The CDR3 DNA is TGTGCCAGCTCACCACGAGGAGTCTTTGGCTACACCTTC. Protein sequence: CASSPRGVFGYTF.

J is TRBJ2-3 and V is TRBV24-1; D call uncertain. CDR3 length: 15 residues. Trimming pared 5 bases from V and 0 bases from J, leaving 11 bases between. CDR1 is KGHDR and CDR2 is SFDVKD in the germline V gene. The CDR3 DNA reads TGTGCCACCAGTGCCCGCGAGACTAGCACAGATACGCAGTATTTT. Its protein product is CATSARETSTDTQYF.

The CDR3 DNA sequence: TGTGCCAGCAGCCAAGTCTCCTTTTGGGCGAAAGGTGAAAAACTGTTTTTT. It specifies CASSQVSFWAKGEKLFF. The chain is built from TRBV14 and TRBJ1-4; unclear D gene. The CDR3 has 17 amino acids. Germline V lookup: CDR1 SGHDN, CDR2 FVKESK. V was cut by 1 base and J by 7 bases, with 19 bases left in between.

The rearrangement uses TRBV11-2 and TRBJ1-5; no firm D call. The length of the CDR3 is 13 residues. V was trimmed by 1 base and J by 3 bases, leaving 4 bases between them. CDR1 is SGHAT and CDR2 is FQNNGV in the germline V gene. As DNA, the CDR3 is TGTGCCAGCAGCTTAGGGGCCAATCAGCCCCAGCATTTT. Its protein product is CASSLGANQPQHF.

V gene TRBV20-1 combines with J gene TRBJ1-1; TRBD1 might be the D (6 bases). The V end was cut by 3 bases, the J end by 0 bases, with 17 bases between. There are 16 residues in the CDR3. CDR1 is DFQATT and CDR2 is SNEGSKA in the germline V gene (reference sequence). For the CDR3, the DNA is TGCAGTGCTAGTTTTGGGACACTCTCCCTGAACACTGAAGCTTTCTTT. It translates to CSASFGTLSLNTEAFF.

This clone was seen a single time. V gene TRBV19 combines with J gene TRBJ1-2; the D gene is possibly TRBD1 (5 bases). The CDR3 is 14 amino acids. The germline V and J ends were trimmed by 8 bases and 2 bases, with 15 bases remaining between them. Germline assignment: CDR1 LNHDA and CDR2 SQIVND (reference sequence). As DNA, the CDR3 is TGTGCCAGTCAGACAGCGATTCCAAACTATGGCTACACCTTC. Its translation: CASQTAIPNYGYTF.

The chain carries TRBV14 and TRBJ2-7, with 8 nucleotides matching TRBD1. The germline gives CDR1 SGHDN, CDR2 FVKESK. The V segment lost 0 bases and the J segment 0 bases; nucleotides outside the gene matches: 4. CDR3 length equals 16 residues. The CDR3 nucleotides are TGTGCCAGCAGCCAAGATTTAGGGACAGGCTCCTACGAGCAGTACTTC. Amino acids: CASSQDLGTGSYEQYF.

The V call is TRBV3-1 (or the pseudogene TRBV3-2), the J call TRBJ2-7; D remains unclear. Trimming shortened V by 4 bases and J by 1 base, and 5 bases separated the two germline ends. The germline V gene encodes CDR1 LGHDT and CDR2 YNNKEL (reference sequence). CDR3 length: 12 amino acids. CDR3 loop: CASSLLSYEQYF. Written as DNA, the CDR3 is TGTGCCAGCAGCCTCCTATCCTACGAGCAGTACTTC.